Each of the 28 T cell receptor beta chains below was sequenced from the same sample in a study of OX40 agonist ivuxolimab in advanced cancers. The data were produced by immunoSEQ multiplex PCR, yet TCRdb's version contains in-frame clones alone and is incomplete. The sample holds about 80,000 clones, about 83% seen once. The material was CD4+ or CD8+ T cells sorted from blood, obtained in a trial of the OX40 agonist ivuxolimab. The receptors were sampled from an adult with an advanced solid tumor such as melanoma, head and neck, liver or kidney cancer.

This clone was found a few times. This chain connects TRBV5-1 to TRBJ1-2, with D uncertain. The CDR3 consists of 12 residues. Germline CDR1 reads SGHRS; CDR2 reads YFSETQ. With 7 bases removed from V and 8 bases from J, the gap between germline ends came to 15 bases. The CDR3 reads CASPGSNGGYTF. CDR3 nucleotide sequence: TGCGCCAGCCCGGGCAGCAATGGGGGCTACACCTTC.

This clone was seen just once. V is TRBV30 and J is TRBJ2-5, with no clear D. The DNA end lines up better with TRBJ2-7; the J call may be wrong. The CDR3 consists of 11 residues. Germline V gene lookup returns CDR1 GTSNPN and CDR2 SVGIG (reference sequence). The CDR3 region has the DNA TGTATTTGTAGGGTGAACTACGAGCAGTACTTC. Translated: CICRVNYEQYF.

V usage is TRBV19 and J usage is TRBJ1-2; perhaps TRBD1 as D (6 bases). Germline V CDR1 and CDR2: LNHDA, SQIVND (reference sequence). The CDR3 sequence is 14 residues long. V lost 4 bases and J lost 4, with 13 bases in between. The CDR3 nucleotides are TGTGCCAGTAGTACCCAACAGGGTACCTATGGCTACACCTTC. It codes for CASSTQQGTYGYTF.

The CDR3 region is CAWDKGGGRGHQPQHF. The CDR3 region has the DNA TGTGCCTGGGACAAAGGAGGGGGCAGAGGGCATCAGCCCCAGCATTTT. This chain connects TRBV30 to TRBJ1-5; 7 bases map to TRBD1. The germline gives CDR1 GTSNPN, CDR2 SVGIG (reference sequence). V shed 5 bases and J 5 bases; nucleotides not matched to a gene: 15. The CDR3 extends over 16 amino acids. Full variable domain (remainder filled in from reference TRBV30 and TRBJ1-5): SQTIHQWPATLVQPVGSPLSLECTVEGTSNPNLYWYRQAAGRGLQLLFYSVGIGQISSEVPQNLSASRPQDRQFILSSKKLLLSDSGFYLCAWDKGGGRGHQPQHFGDGTRLSIL.

This chain links TRBV7-4 with TRBJ2-2; D not resolved. This CDR3 has 18 amino acids. V gave up 5 bases and J gave up 5 bases, with 24 bases separating them. Germline V gives CDR1 SGHVT, CDR2 SQSDAQ. CDR3 residues: CASSPVDRVWVLTGELFF. The CDR3 nucleotides are TGTGCCAGCAGCCCCGTCGATAGGGTGTGGGTCCTAACCGGGGAGCTGTTTTTT. Combining the CDR3 with reference TRBV7-4 and TRBJ2-2 gives the whole variable domain GAGVSQSPRYKVAKRGRDVALRCDSISGHVTLYWYRQTLGQGSEVLTYSQSDAQRDKSGRPSGRFSAERPERSVSTLKIQRTEQGDSAVYLCASSPVDRVWVLTGELFFGEGSRLTVL.

The genes are TRBV4-1 and TRBJ2-5, with D perhaps TRBD2 (6 bases). The CDR3 contains 15 residues. Germline-derived CDR1 and CDR2 are MGHRA and YSYEKL. V lost 1 base and J 2 bases, leaving 11 bases between the germline ends. The CDR3 sequence is CASSQGGVRQETQYF. CDR3 nucleotide sequence: TGCGCCAGCAGCCAAGGGGGGGTGAGACAAGAGACCCAGTACTTC.

This chain links TRBV18 with TRBJ1-4; D gene unclear. Looked up from germline, CDR1 is KGHSH and CDR2 is LQKENI. V was clipped by 6 bases and J by 5 bases, with 16 bases between them. The CDR3 consists of 15 residues. Written as DNA, the CDR3 is TGTGCCAGCTCGCCTCGGAGCAGATCGAATGAAAAACTGTTTTTT. Its translation is CASSPRSRSNEKLFF.

This chain joins TRBV19 and TRBJ2-1; D ambiguous. CDR1 LNHDA and CDR2 SQIVND come from the germline V gene (reference sequence). This CDR3 has 15 amino acids. Trimming left V 10 bases short and J 0 bases short, with 16 bases between. The CDR3 region is CATTPGASSYNEQFF. The CDR3 DNA is TGTGCCACCACGCCCGGTGCTAGCTCCTACAATGAGCAGTTCTTC. Full variable domain (outside the CDR3, taken from reference TRBV19 and TRBJ2-1): DGGITQSPKYLFRKEGQNVTLSCEQNLNHDAMYWYRQDPGQGLRLIYYSQIVNDFQKGDIAEGYSVSREKKESFPLTVTSAQKNPTAFYLCATTPGASSYNEQFFGPGTRLTVL.

The chain has TRBV28 and TRBJ1-1, with D perhaps TRBD1 (5 bases). V lost 5 bases, J lost 0 bases, and 16 bases lay in between. Germline V CDR1 and CDR2: MDHEN, SYDVKM. The CDR3 is 16 amino acids. The CDR3 bases are TGTGCCAGCAGTCGTACAGGCGTGGGGATGAACACTGAAGCTTTCTTT. Translation gives CASSRTGVGMNTEAFF.

The rearrangement links TRBV9 to TRBJ2-2; D unclear. V was trimmed by 0 bases and J by 3 bases, leaving 18 bases between them. This CDR3 region has 18 residues. Germline assignment: CDR1 SGDLS and CDR2 YYNGEE. CDR3 in DNA: TGTGCCAGCAGCGTAGAGCGAGGCCTCCATGGTGACACCGGGGAGCTGTTTTTT. Amino acid sequence: CASSVERGLHGDTGELFF.

The V gene is TRBV18, the J gene TRBJ2-5, with 10 bases that match TRBD2. The CDR3 contains 17 residues. CDR1 KGHSH and CDR2 LQKENI come from the germline V gene. The ends lost 4 bases at V and 5 bases at J; junction bases unmatched: 13. The CDR3 coding sequence is TGTGCCAGCTCACAAAACTCCGGGACTAGCGAGAGGGAGACCCAGTACTTC. Protein product: CASSQNSGTSERETQYF. Together with reference TRBV18 and TRBJ2-5, the CDR3 gives the full variable domain: NAGVMQNPRHLVRRRGQEARLRCSPMKGHSHVYWYRQLPEEGLKFMVYLQKENIIDESGMPKERFSAEFPKEGPSILRIQQVVRGDSAAYFCASSQNSGTSERETQYFGPGTRLLVL.

The chain recombines TRBV10-2 with TRBJ2-1; D assignment may be TRBD1 or TRBD2 (6 bases each). CDR1 and CDR2 (germline): WSHSY, SAAADI. This CDR3 contains 13 residues. Trimming left V 7 bases short and J 6 bases short, with 13 bases between. The CDR3 nucleotides read TGCGCCAGCACTACTAGGGGGGCCAATGAGCAGTTCTTC. It encodes CASTTRGANEQFF.

V gene TRBV30 combines with J gene TRBJ2-2; D perhaps matches TRBD1 (6 bases). V dropped 2 bases and J dropped 5 bases, with 9 bases sitting between them. The CDR3 totals 13 residues. Germline-derived CDR1 and CDR2 are GTSNPN and SVGIG (reference sequence). CDR3 sequence reads: CAWSSDRTGELFF. The DNA of the CDR3 is TGTGCCTGGAGTTCGGACAGAACCGGGGAGCTGTTTTTT.

V is TRBV12-5 and J is TRBJ1-1, with D perhaps matching TRBD1 (5 bases). Germline CDR1 LGHNT, CDR2 FRNRAP. The CDR3 is made up of 16 amino acids. The ends were cut back, 7 bases at V and 0 bases at J, with 18 bases in the middle. CDR3 region: CASALPPGTMNTEAFF. The CDR3 DNA sequence: TGTGCTAGTGCCCTCCCTCCAGGGACCATGAACACTGAAGCTTTCTTT.

The chain employs TRBV13 and TRBJ1-2, with 7 nucleotides matching TRBD1. Germline V lookup: CDR1 PRHDT, CDR2 FYEKMQ (reference sequence). V lost 0 bases, J lost 5 bases, and 6 bases stayed unmatched. The CDR3 has 15 amino acids. For the CDR3, the DNA is TGTGCCAGCAGCTTAGGCCAAACAGGGGCTTATGGCTACACCTTC. It is translated as CASSLGQTGAYGYTF. Using reference TRBV13 and TRBJ1-2 for the parts outside the CDR3, the full variable domain is AAGVIQSPRHLIKEKRETATLKCYPIPRHDTVYWYQQGPGQDPQFLISFYEKMQSDKGSIPDRFSAQQFSDYHSELNMSSLELGDSALYFCASSLGQTGAYGYTFGSGTRLTVV.

V and J are TRBV6-4 and TRBJ2-1, with 8 bases matching TRBD2. Germline loops: CDR1 MRHNA, CDR2 SNTAGT. Trimming took 4 bases from V and 7 from J; bases not matched to a gene: 3. The CDR3 is 13 residues long. CDR3 protein: CASSARGANEQFF. CDR3 DNA: TGTGCCAGCAGTGCGCGGGGGGCTAATGAGCAGTTCTTC.

The V call is TRBV6-1, the J call TRBJ1-1; the D is unclear. CDR3 size: 12 residues. Germline CDR1 reads MNHNS; CDR2 reads SASEGT. Trimming stripped 3 bases from V and 8 bases from J, with 10 bases between. The CDR3 sequence is CASSDIQREAFF. The CDR3 DNA is TGTGCCAGCAGTGATATCCAGCGAGAAGCTTTCTTT.

This clone was detected only once. V usage is TRBV5-1 and J usage is TRBJ1-4; TRBD1 is a possible D gene (6 bases). V lost 4 bases and J lost 7, with 17 bases in between. The CDR3 length is 15 residues. Germline-derived CDR1 and CDR2 are SGHRS and YFSETQ. The CDR3 DNA follows: TGCGCCAGCAGCGGAGAGGGACATGACGGTGAAAAACTGTTTTTT. It codes for CASSGEGHDGEKLFF. The whole variable domain, remainder taken from reference TRBV5-1 and TRBJ1-4, is KAGVTQTPRYLIKTRGQQVTLSCSPISGHRSVSWYQQTPGQGLQFLFEYFSETQRNKGNFPGRFSGRQFSNSRSEMNVSTLELGDSALYLCASSGEGHDGEKLFFGSGTQLSVL.

The J gene is TRBJ2-7, the V gene TRBV5-1, with unresolved D. Trimming took off 0 bases at V and 3 bases at J, with 4 bases between the two ends. CDR1 is SGHRS, CDR2 YFSETQ, per germline. This CDR3 comprises 12 residues. CDR3 loop: CASSLESYEQYF. The CDR3 DNA follows: TGCGCCAGCAGCTTGGAAAGCTACGAGCAGTACTTC.

The chain has TRBV6-5 and TRBJ1-5; D is undetermined. Germline assignment: CDR1 MNHEY and CDR2 SVGAGI. V shed 6 bases and J shed 2 bases, with 8 bases lying between them. This CDR3 spans 13 amino acids. The CDR3 DNA reads as TGTGCCAGCAGGTCCGCTGGCAATCAGCCCCAGCATTTT. Translation: CASRSAGNQPQHF.

Comments on this clone: This sample includes further DNA sequences coding for the same CDR3. This rearrangement joins TRBV6-5 to TRBJ2-2; TRBD2 aligns across 7 bases. The CDR3 loop spans 15 amino acids. Germline CDR1 is MNHEY and CDR2 is SVGAGI. V shed 0 bases, J shed 5 bases, and the junction held 3 bases outside the gene matches. In nucleotides, the CDR3 is TGTGCCAGCAGTTACTCGCGAGCGGGGACCGGGGAGCTGTTTTTT. It translates to CASSYSRAGTGELFF.

The V gene is TRBV7-9, the J gene TRBJ1-2, with D possibly being TRBD1 (5 bases). V was shortened by 7 bases and J by 3 bases, with 18 bases between the two germline ends. The CDR3 contains 15 residues. Germline CDR1 SEHNR, CDR2 FQNEAQ (reference sequence). The chain's CDR3 is CASTGPWGEDYGYTF. As DNA, the CDR3 is TGTGCCAGCACCGGTCCCTGGGGGGAGGACTATGGCTACACCTTC.

This clone was seen once. The J gene is TRBJ2-3, the V gene TRBV18, with no clear D. V lost 6 bases and J 4 bases, leaving 14 bases between the germline ends. The CDR3 length is 14 residues. The germline CDR1 and CDR2 sequences are KGHSH and LQKENI. CDR3 amino acids: CASSLWIAADTQYF. The CDR3 DNA sequence: TGTGCCAGCTCGCTTTGGATAGCCGCAGATACGCAGTATTTT.

V and J are TRBV2 and TRBJ2-5, with TRBD2 as a possible D gene (6 bases). Deletions cut 4 bases from V and 4 bases from J, with 13 bases between. Looked up from germline, CDR1 is SNHLY and CDR2 is FYNNEI. The CDR3 is 14 amino acids. CDR3 region: CASSAQGGGETQYF. DNA of the CDR3: TGTGCCAGCAGTGCTCAGGGAGGAGGAGAGACCCAGTACTTC.

This chain connects TRBV7-9 to TRBJ2-7; tentatively, D is TRBD1 (5 bases). Trimming cost V 4 bases and J 6 bases, with 28 bases left between them. CDR1 is SEHNR and CDR2 is FQNEAQ in the germline V gene (reference sequence). The CDR3 contains 18 residues. CDR3 amino acids: CASSSDDSLKGSLAEQYF. The CDR3 region has the DNA TGTGCCAGCAGCTCAGACGACAGCCTTAAAGGGTCCCTCGCCGAGCAGTACTTC.

The CDR3 sequence is CASSIAQGANSPLHF. CDR3 in DNA: TGTGCCAGTAGTATAGCCCAGGGTGCAAACTCACCCCTCCACTTT. J is TRBJ1-6 and V is TRBV19; D is possibly TRBD1 (5 bases). CDR3 length: 15 residues. V dropped 1 base and J dropped 10 bases, with 14 bases sitting between them. The germline V gene encodes CDR1 LNHDA and CDR2 SQIVND (reference sequence).

This sequence joins TRBV6-6 and TRBJ1-1, with D tentatively TRBD1 (6 bases). The CDR3 has 12 residues. Trimming removed 7 bases from V and 11 bases from J, with 17 bases in between. The germline CDR1 and CDR2 sequences are MNHNY and SVGAGI (reference sequence). The CDR3 DNA reads as TGTGCCAGCACCTACCTGGACAGACCGGCTTTCTTT. Residues: CASTYLDRPAFF.

The rearrangement uses TRBV9 and TRBJ2-2; D not certain. This CDR3 has 13 amino acids. Germline CDR1 SGDLS, CDR2 YYNGEE. V was cut by 4 bases and J by 6 bases, with 10 bases left in between. CDR3 bases: TGTGCCAGCAGCTTTGCCACGGCCGGGGAGCTGTTTTTT. Its protein product is CASSFATAGELFF.